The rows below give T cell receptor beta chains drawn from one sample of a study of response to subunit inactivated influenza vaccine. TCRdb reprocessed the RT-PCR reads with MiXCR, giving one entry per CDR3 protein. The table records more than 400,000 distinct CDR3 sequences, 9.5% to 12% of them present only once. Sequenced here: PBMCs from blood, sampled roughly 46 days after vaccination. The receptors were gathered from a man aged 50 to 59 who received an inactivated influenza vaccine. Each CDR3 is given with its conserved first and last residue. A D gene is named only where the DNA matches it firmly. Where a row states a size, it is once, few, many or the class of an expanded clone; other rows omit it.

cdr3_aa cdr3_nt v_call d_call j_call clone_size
CASSLPVGSNAFF TGTGCCAGCAGCCTCCCGGTAGGGTCAAACGCTTTCTTT TRBV12-3/TRBV12-4 - TRBJ1-1 -
CASSSGLAGGLDTQYF TGTGCCAGCAGCTCCGGACTAGCGGGGGGCTTAGATACGCAGTATTTT TRBV7-2 TRBD2 TRBJ2-3 -
CASSNTGGYYGYTF TGTGCCAGCAGCAACACAGGGGGCTACTATGGCTACACCTTC TRBV12-3/TRBV12-4 TRBD1 TRBJ1-2 few
CASSLGTGPYEQYF TGTGCCAGCAGCTTAGGGACAGGACCCTACGAGCAGTACTTC TRBV5-6 TRBD1 TRBJ2-7 many
CAVSPGLEVTDTQYF TGTGCCGTCAGCCCAGGGTTGGAGGTCACAGATACGCAGTATTTT TRBV10-3 - TRBJ2-3 -
CSAQILGLALHF TGCAGTGCTCAGATCCTCGGGTTGGCCCTCCACTTT TRBV20-1 - TRBJ1-6 -
CSARKRGGTDTQYF TGCAGTGCTAGAAAGCGGGGGGGCACAGATACGCAGTATTTT TRBV20-1 TRBD2 TRBJ2-3 few
CAISESVGYTF TGTGCCATCAGTGAGTCTGTAGGCTACACCTTC TRBV10-3 - TRBJ1-2 -
CASSLGSGGNEQFF TGCGCCAGCAGCTTAGGCTCAGGGGGCAATGAGCAGTTCTTC TRBV5-1 TRBD1 TRBJ2-1 many
CASSLGEDRGLDYEQYF TGTGCCAGCAGCTTAGGAGAGGACAGGGGGCTTGACTACGAGCAGTACTTC TRBV7-9 TRBD1 TRBJ2-7 few
CASSLRQGLAGELFF TGTGCCAGCAGCCTCCGACAGGGGCTAGCCGGGGAGCTGTTTTTT TRBV14 TRBD1 TRBJ2-2 -
CSAEGQDSNEKLFF TGCAGTGCCGAAGGACAGGATTCTAATGAAAAACTGTTTTTT TRBV20-1 TRBD1 TRBJ1-4 few
CASSFQLSGGKYNEQFF TGTGCCAGCAGTTTCCAGCTAAGCGGGGGCAAATACAATGAGCAGTTCTTC TRBV12-3/TRBV12-4 TRBD2 TRBJ2-1 medium-sized
CASSSGLVYEQYF TGTGCCAGCAGCTCGGGGCTGGTTTACGAGCAGTACTTC TRBV7-6 - TRBJ2-7 -
CSAEGAPDRGVVNNQPQHF TGCAGTGCTGAGGGGGCCCCGGACAGGGGAGTGGTTAACAATCAGCCCCAGCATTTT TRBV20-1 TRBD1 TRBJ1-5 many
CASSSGDAPSYEQYF TGCGCCAGCAGCTCCGGGGATGCCCCCTCCTACGAGCAGTACTTC TRBV5-1 - TRBJ2-7 few
CASNPSGVRNGDTQYF TGTGCCAGCAACCCTAGCGGGGTGAGGAATGGAGATACGCAGTATTTT TRBV12-3/TRBV12-4 TRBD2 TRBJ2-3 -
CASSHRGHEQFF TGCGCCAGCAGCCACCGGGGGCATGAGCAGTTCTTC TRBV4-3 - TRBJ2-1 -
CASSLVVSSLQETQYF TGTGCCAGCAGCTTGGTAGTCAGTTCTCTCCAAGAGACCCAGTACTTC TRBV5-5 - TRBJ2-5 many
CASSTHRRTSSYNEQFF TGTGCCAGCAGCACCCACCGACGGACGAGCTCCTACAATGAGCAGTTCTTC TRBV9 - TRBJ2-1 few
CSAGDSVRGVRETQYF TGCAGTGCCGGCGACTCAGTTAGGGGAGTGCGAGAGACCCAGTACTTC TRBV20-1 - TRBJ2-5 -
CASSQDGTGGQYF TGTGCCAGCAGCCAAGATGGTACAGGGGGTCAGTACTTC TRBV3-1 TRBD1 TRBJ2-4 -
CASSQDRLAGLGEQYF TGCGCCAGCAGCCAAGATAGGCTAGCGGGACTCGGAGAGCAGTACTTC TRBV4-3 TRBD2 TRBJ2-7 few
CATSAGWNQPQHF TGTGCCACCAGTGCGGGGTGGAATCAGCCCCAGCATTTT TRBV24-1 - TRBJ1-5 few
CASRRGQGVGELFF TGTGCCAGCAGGAGGGGACAGGGCGTCGGGGAGCTGTTTTTT TRBV2 TRBD1 TRBJ2-2 many
CASSEFDMFTGELFF TGTGCCAGCAGTGAATTTGACATGTTCACCGGGGAGCTGTTTTTT TRBV25-1 - TRBJ2-2 -
CASNRGRWDTGELFF TGTGCCAGCAACCGGGGGAGATGGGACACCGGGGAGCTGTTTTTT TRBV11-2 - TRBJ2-2 -
CASSLHPDRAADTQYF TGTGCCAGCAGTTTACATCCGGACAGGGCGGCAGATACGCAGTATTTT TRBV28 TRBD1 TRBJ2-3 few
CASTPPRDTRF TGTGCCAGCACCCCTCCCCGGGACACCCGGTTT TRBV3-1 - TRBJ1-1 -
CASSLWATSGSRTEQFF TGTGCCAGCAGTTTATGGGCCACTAGCGGGAGCCGCACTGAGCAGTTCTTC TRBV28 TRBD2 TRBJ2-1 few
CASSSDNYEQYF TGCGCCAGCAGCTCTGACAACTACGAGCAGTACTTC TRBV5-1 - TRBJ2-7 many
CASSWQASSGNTIYF TGTGCCAGCAGTTGGCAGGCAAGCTCTGGAAACACCATATATTTT TRBV12-3/TRBV12-4 - TRBJ1-3 few
CAISAGAGTGGGLSYTEAFF TGTGCCATCAGTGCAGGGGCCGGGACAGGGGGCGGGCTCTCGTACACTGAAGCTTTCTTT TRBV10-3 TRBD1 TRBJ1-1 -
CASSMTSTEQYF TGTGCCAGCAGCATGACATCAACTGAGCAGTACTTC TRBV7-9 - TRBJ2-7 -
CSARDSGLTYNSPLHF TGCAGTGCTAGAGATAGTGGGTTAACCTATAATTCACCCCTCCACTTT TRBV20-1 - TRBJ1-6 many
CASSLTGPEYNQPQHF TGCGCCAGCAGCCTCACAGGGCCGGAGTACAATCAGCCCCAGCATTTT TRBV5-1 - TRBJ1-5 few
CASSLDRGGYGYTF TGCGCCAGCAGCTTGGACAGGGGCGGCTATGGCTACACCTTC TRBV5-1 TRBD1 TRBJ1-2 -
CASSQEAGGRNGELFF TGTGCCAGCAGCCAAGAGGCGGGAGGGCGCAACGGGGAGCTGTTTTTT TRBV3-1 TRBD2 TRBJ2-2 few